The TCR beta chain described here comes from a study of CD8+CD57+ T cells in acquired aplastic anemia. Turning to the study itself: When averaged, DNA from sorted CD4+ and CD8+ cells came to 3 to 4 ug.

This clonotype was seen a few times. The antigen is unknown. According to the study, genomic DNA was the template for TCR beta VDJ and CDR3 profiling. TCRdb reanalysed the reads using MiXCR and keeps one entry per CDR3 protein. The profile covers hundreds of thousands of distinct CDR3 sequences, with 65% to 75% appearing a single time and 4% taken by the ten largest. Study conclusions and caveats: Sharing between patients and controls was observed for twenty-nine CD8+ CDR3 sequences.

The CDR3 consists of 13 residues. V was shortened by 4 bases and J by 13 bases, with 14 bases between the two germline ends. Per germline, CDR1 ENHRY and CDR2 SYGVKD. The sequenced sample consisted of sorted CD4+, CD8+, or CD8+CD57+ T cells (not recorded which) from PBMCs. The gene calls are TRBV10-3 and TRBJ1-6; D is perhaps TRBD1 (5 bases). The TCR was taken from a human donor in good health, serving as a control. The CDR3 bases are TGTGCCATCAGTGCCGTGGACACTCGCCCCCTCCACTTT. Protein product: CAISAVDTRPLHF.